This T cell receptor (beta chain) was captured in a study of shared clonotypes between healthy human individuals. Study background: Donors were a couple of women and a few men aged 18 to 49.

In replicate PCRs of sorted subsets, roughly 200 ng DNA, 29,000 or so T cell genomes, was used. Authors' analysis steps: Because ImmunoSEQ provided only junction sequences with no quality scores, the filtering differed. Sequencing was performed with immunoSEQ multiplex PCR; in TCRdb, only in-frame clones are kept and a portion is missing. V, J and clone size are those of that table, while D and trimming were read from the DNA. The repertoire has over 2 million clones, about 95% of them found once; the top ten carry 0.1% to 0.15%. Study-wide points: Sample collection involved blood only; tissue repertoires are likely different.

CDR3 size: 13 residues. Germline values: CDR1 SGDLS, CDR2 YYNGEE. Comments on this clone: Its target is not known. One end of the junction does not line up with germline, which may come from a read error.

The sequence came from a man between 18 and 29 years old in good health. The sequencing sample was made of naive CD4+ T cells sorted from blood. The subset was: CD45RA+ positively selected. The chain carries TRBV9 and TRBJ1-4, with D perhaps matching TRBD1 (6 bases). In DNA, the CDR3 is TGTGCCGGCAGCGTACAGGGTAATGAAAAACTGTTTTTT. This codes for CAGSVQGNEKLFF. Together with reference TRBV9 and TRBJ1-4, the CDR3 gives the full variable domain: DSGVTQTPKHLITATGQRVTLRCSPRSGDLSVYWYQQSLDQGLQFLIQYYNGEERAKGNILERFSAQQFPDLHSELNLSSLELGDSALYFCAGSVQGNEKLFFGSGTQLSVL.